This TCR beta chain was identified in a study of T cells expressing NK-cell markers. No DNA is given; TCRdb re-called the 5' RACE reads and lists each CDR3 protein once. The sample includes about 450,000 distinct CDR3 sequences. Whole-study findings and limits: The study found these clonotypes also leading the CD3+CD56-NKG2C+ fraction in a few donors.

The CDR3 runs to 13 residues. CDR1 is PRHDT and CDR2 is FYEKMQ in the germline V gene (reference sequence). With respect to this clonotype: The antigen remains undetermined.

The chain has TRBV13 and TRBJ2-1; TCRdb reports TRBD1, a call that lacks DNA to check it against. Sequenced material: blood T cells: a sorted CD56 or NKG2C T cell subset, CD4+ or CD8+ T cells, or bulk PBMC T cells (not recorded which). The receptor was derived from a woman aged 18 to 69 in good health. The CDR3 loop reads CASSSTLGPVLFF.